This T cell receptor beta chain stems from a study of cytomegalovirus exposure and HLA in healthy donors. Study conclusions and caveats: In an earlier analysis, most TCR beta V segments were productive about 87% or about 30% of the time. Association of a missense DCLRE1C variant with TCR beta V- and J-gene trimming was reported in a later analysis. In a later analysis, HLA-associated TCR beta chains were more clonally expanded than equally common others. In a later analysis, donors in an Asian-associated ancestry cluster reportedly had fewer N-insertions in productive TCRs than the cohort mean.

About this clone itself: Antigen: not known.

A multiplex PCR was run with 60 Vbeta primers and 13 Jbeta primers. Produced via immunoSEQ multiplex PCR; TCRdb's table is partial and in-frame only. The data show more than 65,000 clones, roughly four fifths seen once. Germline V gene lookup returns CDR1 SGDLS and CDR2 YYNGEE. J gave up 4 bases and V 4 bases, and 10 bases lay outside the gene matches. The CDR3 consists of 16 residues. V and J are TRBV9 and TRBJ2-3; 9 positions match TRBD2. This clonotype originated in a woman aged 55-69 years in good health and CMV-seropositive. Sequenced sample: PBMCs. In DNA form, the CDR3 reads TGTGCCAGCAGCATCCGCCCGGGACTAGCCCCAGATACGCAGTATTTT. Translated: CASSIRPGLAPDTQYF.